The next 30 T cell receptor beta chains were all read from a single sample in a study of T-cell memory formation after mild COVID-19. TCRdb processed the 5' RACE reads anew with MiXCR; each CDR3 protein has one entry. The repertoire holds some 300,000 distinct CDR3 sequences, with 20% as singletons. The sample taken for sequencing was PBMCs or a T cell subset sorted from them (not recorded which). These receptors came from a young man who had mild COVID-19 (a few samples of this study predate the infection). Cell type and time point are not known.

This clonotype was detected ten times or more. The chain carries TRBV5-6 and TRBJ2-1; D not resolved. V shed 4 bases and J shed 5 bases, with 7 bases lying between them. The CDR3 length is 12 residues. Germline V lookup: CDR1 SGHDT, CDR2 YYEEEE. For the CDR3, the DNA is TGTGCCAGCAGCGTCGACCACAATGAGCAGTTCTTC. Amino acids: CASSVDHNEQFF.

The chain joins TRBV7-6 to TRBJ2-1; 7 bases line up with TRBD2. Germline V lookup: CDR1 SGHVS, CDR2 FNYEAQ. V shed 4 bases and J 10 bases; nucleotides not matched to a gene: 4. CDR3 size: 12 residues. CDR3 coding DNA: TGTGCCAGCAGCTCCACTAGCGCCGAGCAGTTCTTC. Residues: CASSSTSAEQFF.

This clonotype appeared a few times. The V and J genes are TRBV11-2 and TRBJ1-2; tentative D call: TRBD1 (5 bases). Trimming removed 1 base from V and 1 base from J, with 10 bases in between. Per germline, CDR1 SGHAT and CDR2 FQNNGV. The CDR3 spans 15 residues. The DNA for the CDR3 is TGTGCCAGCAGCTTAGTTCCAGGGCTTAACTATGGCTACACCTTC. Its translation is CASSLVPGLNYGYTF.

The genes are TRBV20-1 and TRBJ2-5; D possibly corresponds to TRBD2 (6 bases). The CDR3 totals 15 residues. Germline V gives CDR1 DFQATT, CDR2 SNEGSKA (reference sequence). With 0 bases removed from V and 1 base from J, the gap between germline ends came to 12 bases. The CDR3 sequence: CSARDTVLAQETQYF. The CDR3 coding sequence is TGCAGTGCTAGAGATACCGTACTAGCCCAAGAGACCCAGTACTTC.

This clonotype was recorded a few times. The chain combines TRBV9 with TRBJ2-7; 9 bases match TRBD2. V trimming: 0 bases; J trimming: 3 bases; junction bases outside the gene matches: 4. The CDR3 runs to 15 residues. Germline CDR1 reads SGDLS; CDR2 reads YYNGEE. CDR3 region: CASSVGVSGGYEQYF. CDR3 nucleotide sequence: TGTGCCAGCAGCGTAGGTGTTAGCGGGGGCTACGAGCAGTACTTC. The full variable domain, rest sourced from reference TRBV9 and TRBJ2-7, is DSGVTQTPKHLITATGQRVTLRCSPRSGDLSVYWYQQSLDQGLQFLIQYYNGEERAKGNILERFSAQQFPDLHSELNLSSLELGDSALYFCASSVGVSGGYEQYFGPGTRLTVT.

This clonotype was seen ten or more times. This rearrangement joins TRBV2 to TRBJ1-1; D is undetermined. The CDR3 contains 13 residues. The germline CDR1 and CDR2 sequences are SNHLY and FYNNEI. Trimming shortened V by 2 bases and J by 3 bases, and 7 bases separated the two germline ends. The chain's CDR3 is CASSELEDTEAFF. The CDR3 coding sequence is TGTGCCAGCAGTGAACTGGAGGACACTGAAGCTTTCTTT.

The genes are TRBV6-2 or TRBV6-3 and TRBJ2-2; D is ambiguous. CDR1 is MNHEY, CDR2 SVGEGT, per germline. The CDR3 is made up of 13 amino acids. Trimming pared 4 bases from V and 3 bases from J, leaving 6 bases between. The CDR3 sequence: CASSLIYTGELFF. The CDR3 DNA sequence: TGTGCCAGCAGTTTAATATACACCGGGGAGCTGTTTTTT.

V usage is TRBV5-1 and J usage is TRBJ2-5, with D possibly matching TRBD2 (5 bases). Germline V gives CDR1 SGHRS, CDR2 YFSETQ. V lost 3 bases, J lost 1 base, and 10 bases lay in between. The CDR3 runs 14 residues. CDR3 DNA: TGCGCCAGCAGCTATCGGGGATCCCAAGAGACCCAGTACTTC. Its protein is CASSYRGSQETQYF.

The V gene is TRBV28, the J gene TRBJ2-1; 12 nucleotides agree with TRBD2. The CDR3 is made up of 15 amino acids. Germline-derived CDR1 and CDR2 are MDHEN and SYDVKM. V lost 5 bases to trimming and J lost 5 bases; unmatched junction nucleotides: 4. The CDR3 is CASSELAGGHNEQFF. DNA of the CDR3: TGTGCCAGCAGTGAACTAGCGGGGGGTCACAATGAGCAGTTCTTC. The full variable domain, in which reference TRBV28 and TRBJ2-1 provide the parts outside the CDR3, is DVKVTQSSRYLVKRTGEKVFLECVQDMDHENMFWYRQDPGLGLRLIYFSYDVKMKEKGDIPEGYSVSREKKERFSLILESASTNQTSMYLCASSELAGGHNEQFFGPGTRLTVL.

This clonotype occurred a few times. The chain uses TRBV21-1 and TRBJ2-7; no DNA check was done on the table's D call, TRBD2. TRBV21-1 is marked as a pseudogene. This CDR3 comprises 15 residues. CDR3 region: CASSNGWDPSPGQYF. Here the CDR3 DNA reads TGTGCCAGCAGCAATGGTTGGGACCCATCCCCCGGGCAGTACTTC.

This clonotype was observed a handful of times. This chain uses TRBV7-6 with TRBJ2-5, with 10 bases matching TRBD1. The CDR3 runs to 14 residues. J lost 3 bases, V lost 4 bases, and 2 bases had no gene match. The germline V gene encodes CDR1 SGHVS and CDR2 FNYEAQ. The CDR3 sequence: CASSSGQGKETQYF. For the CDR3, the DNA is TGTGCCAGCAGCTCGGGACAGGGGAAAGAGACCCAGTACTTC.

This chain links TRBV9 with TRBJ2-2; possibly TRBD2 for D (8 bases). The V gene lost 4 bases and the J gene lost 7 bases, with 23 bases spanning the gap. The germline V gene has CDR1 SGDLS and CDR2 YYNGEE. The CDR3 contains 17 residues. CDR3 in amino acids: CASSPGGGGGSVGELFF. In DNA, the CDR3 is TGTGCCAGCAGCCCCGGAGGGGGCGGGGGGAGTGTCGGGGAGCTGTTTTTT.

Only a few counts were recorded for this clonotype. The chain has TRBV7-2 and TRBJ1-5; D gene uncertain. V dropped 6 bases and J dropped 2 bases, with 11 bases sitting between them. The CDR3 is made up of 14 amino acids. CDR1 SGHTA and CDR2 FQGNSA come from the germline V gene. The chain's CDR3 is CASSNTRGNQPQHF. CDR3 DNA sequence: TGTGCCAGCAGTAACACCCGCGGCAATCAGCCCCAGCATTTT.

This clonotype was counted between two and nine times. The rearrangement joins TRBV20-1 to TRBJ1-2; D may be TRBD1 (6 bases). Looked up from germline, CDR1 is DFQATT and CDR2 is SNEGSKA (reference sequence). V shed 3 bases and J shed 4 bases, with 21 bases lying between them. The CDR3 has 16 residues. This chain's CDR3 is CSASSQGIPLRYGYTF. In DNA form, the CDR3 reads TGCAGTGCTAGTTCCCAGGGGATACCCCTCCGCTATGGCTACACCTTC.

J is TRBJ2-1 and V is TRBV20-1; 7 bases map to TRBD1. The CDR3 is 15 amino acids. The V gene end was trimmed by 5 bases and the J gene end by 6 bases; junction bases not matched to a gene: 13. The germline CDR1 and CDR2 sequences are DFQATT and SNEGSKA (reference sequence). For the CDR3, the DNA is TGCAGTGCTGAATGGGACAGCCCTCTACGCAATGAGCAGTTCTTC. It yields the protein CSAEWDSPLRNEQFF.

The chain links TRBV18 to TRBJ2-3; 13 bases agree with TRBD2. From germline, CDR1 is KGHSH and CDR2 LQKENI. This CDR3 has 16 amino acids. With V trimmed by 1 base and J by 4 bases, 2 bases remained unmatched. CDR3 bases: TGTGCCAGCTCACCACAGACTAGCGGGGGGTCAGATACGCAGTATTTT. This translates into CASSPQTSGGSDTQYF.

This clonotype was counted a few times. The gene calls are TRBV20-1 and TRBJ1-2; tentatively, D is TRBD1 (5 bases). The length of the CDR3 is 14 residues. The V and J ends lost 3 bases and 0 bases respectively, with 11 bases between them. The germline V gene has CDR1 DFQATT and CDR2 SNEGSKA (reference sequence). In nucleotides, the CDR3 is TGCAGTGCTAGGTCCCGGGGGACTAACTATGGCTACACCTTC. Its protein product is CSARSRGTNYGYTF.

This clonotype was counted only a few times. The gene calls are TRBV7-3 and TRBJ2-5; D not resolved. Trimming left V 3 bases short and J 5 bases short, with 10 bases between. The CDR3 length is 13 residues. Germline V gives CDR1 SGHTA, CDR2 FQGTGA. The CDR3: CASSFTLRETQYF. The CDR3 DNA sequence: TGTGCCAGCAGCTTTACCCTAAGGGAGACCCAGTACTTC.

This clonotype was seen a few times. CDR3 nucleotides: TGCGCCAGCAGGGTTGGAACGTCGGAGAATTCACCCCTCCACTTT. Its translation is CASRVGTSENSPLHF. This chain uses TRBV5-1 with TRBJ1-6; D ambiguous. With 5 bases removed from V and 7 bases from J, the gap between germline ends came to 16 bases. The V gene's germline CDR1 is SGHRS and CDR2 YFSETQ. This CDR3 comprises 15 residues.

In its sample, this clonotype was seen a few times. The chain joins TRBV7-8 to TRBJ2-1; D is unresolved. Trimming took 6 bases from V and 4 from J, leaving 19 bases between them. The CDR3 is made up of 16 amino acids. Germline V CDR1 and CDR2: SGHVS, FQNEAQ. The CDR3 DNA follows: TGTGCCAGCAGTCCCTTTGCCGGGCCCCTGTACAATGAGCAGTTCTTC. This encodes CASSPFAGPLYNEQFF.

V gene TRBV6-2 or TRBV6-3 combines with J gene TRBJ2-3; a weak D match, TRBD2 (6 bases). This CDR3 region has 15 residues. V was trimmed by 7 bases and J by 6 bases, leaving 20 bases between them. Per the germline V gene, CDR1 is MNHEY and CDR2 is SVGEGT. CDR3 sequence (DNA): TGTGCCAGCATCAGAGCGGGTGGGCCTCCGGATACGCAGTATTTT. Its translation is CASIRAGGPPDTQYF.

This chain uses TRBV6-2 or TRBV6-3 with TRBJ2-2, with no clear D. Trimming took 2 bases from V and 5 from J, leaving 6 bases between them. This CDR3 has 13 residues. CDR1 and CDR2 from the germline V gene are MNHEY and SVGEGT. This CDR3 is CASSYPRTGELFF. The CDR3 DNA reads TGTGCCAGCAGTTACCCGCGGACCGGGGAGCTGTTTTTT.

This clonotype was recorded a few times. The CDR3 here is CASSSTGTGKASPLHF. DNA of the CDR3: TGCGCCAGCAGCTCAACCGGGACAGGGAAAGCTTCACCCCTCCACTTT. The rearrangement joins TRBV5-1 to TRBJ1-6, with 9 nucleotides matching TRBD1. The CDR3 runs to 16 residues. Looked up from germline, CDR1 is SGHRS and CDR2 is YFSETQ. J lost 9 bases, V lost 3 bases, and 10 bases had no gene match.

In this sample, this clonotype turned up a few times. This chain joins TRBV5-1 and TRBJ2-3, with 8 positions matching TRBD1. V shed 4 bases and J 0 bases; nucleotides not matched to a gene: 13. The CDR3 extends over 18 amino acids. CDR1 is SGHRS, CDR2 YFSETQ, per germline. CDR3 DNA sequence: TGCGCCAGCAGCGGAGTCAAGGTTACAGGGGGGAGCACAGATACGCAGTATTTT. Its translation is CASSGVKVTGGSTDTQYF. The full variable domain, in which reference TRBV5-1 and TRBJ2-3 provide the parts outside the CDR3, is KAGVTQTPRYLIKTRGQQVTLSCSPISGHRSVSWYQQTPGQGLQFLFEYFSETQRNKGNFPGRFSGRQFSNSRSEMNVSTLELGDSALYLCASSGVKVTGGSTDTQYFGPGTRLTVL.

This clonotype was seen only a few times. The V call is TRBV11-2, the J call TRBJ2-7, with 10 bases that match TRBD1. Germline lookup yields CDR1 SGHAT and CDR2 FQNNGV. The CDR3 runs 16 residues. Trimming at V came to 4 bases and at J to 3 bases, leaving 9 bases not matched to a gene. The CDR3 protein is CASSSPLGQGVYEQYF. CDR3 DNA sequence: TGTGCCAGCAGCTCTCCCCTAGGACAGGGGGTCTACGAGCAGTACTTC.

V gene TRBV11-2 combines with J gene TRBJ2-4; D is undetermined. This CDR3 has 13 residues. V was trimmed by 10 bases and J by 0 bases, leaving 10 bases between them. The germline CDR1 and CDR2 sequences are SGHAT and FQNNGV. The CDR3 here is CATRVLAKNIQYF. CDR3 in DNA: TGTGCCACCCGAGTACTAGCCAAAAACATTCAGTACTTC.

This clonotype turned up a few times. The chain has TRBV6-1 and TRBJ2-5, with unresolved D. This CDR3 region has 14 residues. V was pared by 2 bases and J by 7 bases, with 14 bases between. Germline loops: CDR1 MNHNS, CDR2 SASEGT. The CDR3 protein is CASSESRAPGTQYF. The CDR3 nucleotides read TGTGCCAGCAGTGAAAGTAGAGCCCCTGGGACCCAGTACTTC.

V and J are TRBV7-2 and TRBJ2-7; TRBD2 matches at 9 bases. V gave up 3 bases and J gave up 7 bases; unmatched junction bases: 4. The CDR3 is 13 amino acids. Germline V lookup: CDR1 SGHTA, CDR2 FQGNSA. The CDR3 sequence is CASSFAGGHEQYF. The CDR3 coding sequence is TGTGCCAGCAGCTTCGCGGGGGGGCATGAGCAGTACTTC.

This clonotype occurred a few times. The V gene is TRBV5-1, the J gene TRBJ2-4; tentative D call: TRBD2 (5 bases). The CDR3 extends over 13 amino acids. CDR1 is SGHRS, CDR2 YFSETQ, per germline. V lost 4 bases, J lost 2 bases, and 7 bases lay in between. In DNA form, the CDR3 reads TGCGCCAGCAGCCCCGGGACCAAAAACATTCAGTACTTC. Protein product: CASSPGTKNIQYF.

Here the CDR3 DNA reads TGTGCCAGCAGCGCGACGGAATCTAGGGCCTACACCTTC. This gives the protein CASSATESRAYTF. The J gene is TRBJ1-2, the V gene TRBV25-1; D is ambiguous. Germline values: CDR1 MGHDK, CDR2 SYGVNS. V dropped 6 bases and J dropped 10 bases, with 18 bases sitting between them. This CDR3 comprises 13 residues.